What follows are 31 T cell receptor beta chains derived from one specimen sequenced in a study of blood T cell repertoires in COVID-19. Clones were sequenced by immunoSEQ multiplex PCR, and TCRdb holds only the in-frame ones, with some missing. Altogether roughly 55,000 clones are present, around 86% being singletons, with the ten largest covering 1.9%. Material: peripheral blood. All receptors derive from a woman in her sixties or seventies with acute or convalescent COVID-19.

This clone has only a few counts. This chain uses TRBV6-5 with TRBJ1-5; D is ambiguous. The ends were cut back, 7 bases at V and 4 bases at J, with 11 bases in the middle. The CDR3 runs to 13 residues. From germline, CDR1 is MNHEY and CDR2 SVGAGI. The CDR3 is CASKQFQNQPQHF. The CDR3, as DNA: TGTGCCAGCAAACAATTCCAAAATCAGCCCCAGCATTTT.

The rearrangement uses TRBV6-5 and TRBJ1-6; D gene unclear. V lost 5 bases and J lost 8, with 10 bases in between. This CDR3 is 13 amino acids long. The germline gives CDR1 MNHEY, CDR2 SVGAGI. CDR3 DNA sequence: TGTGCCAGCAGTCGAATTCGCGATTCACCCCTCCACTTT. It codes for CASSRIRDSPLHF.

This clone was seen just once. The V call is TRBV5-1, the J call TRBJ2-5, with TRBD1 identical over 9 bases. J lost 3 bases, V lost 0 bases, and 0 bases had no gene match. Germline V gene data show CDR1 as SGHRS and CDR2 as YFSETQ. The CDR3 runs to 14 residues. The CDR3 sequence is CASSLGTGEETQYF. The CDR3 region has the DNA TGCGCCAGCAGCTTGGGGACAGGGGAAGAGACCCAGTACTTC. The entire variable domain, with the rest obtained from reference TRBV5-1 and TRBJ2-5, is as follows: KAGVTQTPRYLIKTRGQQVTLSCSPISGHRSVSWYQQTPGQGLQFLFEYFSETQRNKGNFPGRFSGRQFSNSRSEMNVSTLELGDSALYLCASSLGTGEETQYFGPGTRLLVL.

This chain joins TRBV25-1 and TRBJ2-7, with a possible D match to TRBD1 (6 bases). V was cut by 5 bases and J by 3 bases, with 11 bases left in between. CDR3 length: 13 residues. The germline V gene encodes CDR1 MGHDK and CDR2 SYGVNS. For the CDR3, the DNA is TGTGCCAGCAGTTACGTAGGGGGCTACGAGCAGTACTTC. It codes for CASSYVGGYEQYF.

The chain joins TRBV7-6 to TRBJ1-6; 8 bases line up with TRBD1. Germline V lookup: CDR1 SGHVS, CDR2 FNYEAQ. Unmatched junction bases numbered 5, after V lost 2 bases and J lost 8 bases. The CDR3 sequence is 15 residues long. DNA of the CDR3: TGTGCCAGCAGCTTAATGACAGGGGAAGATTCACCCCTCCACTTT. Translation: CASSLMTGEDSPLHF.

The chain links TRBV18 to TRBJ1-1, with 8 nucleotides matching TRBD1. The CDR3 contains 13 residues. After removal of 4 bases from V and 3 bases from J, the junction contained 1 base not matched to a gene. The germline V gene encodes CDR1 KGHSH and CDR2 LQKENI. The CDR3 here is CASSQDRDTEAFF. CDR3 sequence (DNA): TGTGCCAGCTCACAGGACAGGGACACTGAAGCTTTCTTT.

The CDR3, as DNA: TGCAGCGTTGTGCGGGACGCAGATACGCAGTATTTT. Encoded protein: CSVVRDADTQYF. The rearrangement links TRBV29-1 to TRBJ2-3; maybe TRBD2 (6 bases). The ends were cut back, 4 bases at V and 4 bases at J, with 9 bases in the middle. The CDR3 has 12 amino acids. Per the germline V gene, CDR1 is SQVTM and CDR2 is ANQGSEA.

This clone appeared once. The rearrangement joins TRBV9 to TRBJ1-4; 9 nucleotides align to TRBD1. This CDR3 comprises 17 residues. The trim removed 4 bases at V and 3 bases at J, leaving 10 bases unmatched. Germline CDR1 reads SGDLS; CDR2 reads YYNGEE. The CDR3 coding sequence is TGTGCCAGCAGCCCGTACACAGGGGGCTCGTCTAATGAAAAACTGTTTTTT. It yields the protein CASSPYTGGSSNEKLFF.

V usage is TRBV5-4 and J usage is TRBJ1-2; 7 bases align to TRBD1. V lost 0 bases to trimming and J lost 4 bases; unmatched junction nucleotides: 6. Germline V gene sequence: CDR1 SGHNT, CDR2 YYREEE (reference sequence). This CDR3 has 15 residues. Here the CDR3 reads CASSLDGQVAYGYTF. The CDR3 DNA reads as TGTGCCAGCAGCTTGGATGGACAGGTCGCCTATGGCTACACCTTC.

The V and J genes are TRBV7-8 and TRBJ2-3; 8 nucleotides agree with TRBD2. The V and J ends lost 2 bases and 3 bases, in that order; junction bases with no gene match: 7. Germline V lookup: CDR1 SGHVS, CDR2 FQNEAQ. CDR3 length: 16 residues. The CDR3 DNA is TGTGCCAGCAGCTTACGGGGCGGGAGGTTGACAGATACGCAGTATTTT. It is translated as CASSLRGGRLTDTQYF. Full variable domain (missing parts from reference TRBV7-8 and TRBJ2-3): GAGVSQSPRYKVAKRGQDVALRCDPISGHVSLFWYQQALGQGPEFLTYFQNEAQLDKSGLPSDRFFAERPEGSVSTLKIQRTQQEDSAVYLCASSLRGGRLTDTQYFGPGTRLTVL.

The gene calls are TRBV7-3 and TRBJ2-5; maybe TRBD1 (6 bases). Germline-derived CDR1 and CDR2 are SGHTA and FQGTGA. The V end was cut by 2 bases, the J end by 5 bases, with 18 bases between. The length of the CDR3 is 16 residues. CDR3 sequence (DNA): TGTGCCAGCAGCTTAGCCCCAGCGGCCCAGGGGGAGACCCAGTACTTC. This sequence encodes CASSLAPAAQGETQYF.

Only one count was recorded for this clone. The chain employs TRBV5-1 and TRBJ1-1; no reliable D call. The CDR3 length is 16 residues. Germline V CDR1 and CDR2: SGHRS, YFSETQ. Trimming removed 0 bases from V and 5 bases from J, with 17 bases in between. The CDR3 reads CASSLDPAHVETEAFF. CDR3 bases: TGCGCCAGCAGCTTGGATCCAGCCCATGTGGAGACTGAAGCTTTCTTT.

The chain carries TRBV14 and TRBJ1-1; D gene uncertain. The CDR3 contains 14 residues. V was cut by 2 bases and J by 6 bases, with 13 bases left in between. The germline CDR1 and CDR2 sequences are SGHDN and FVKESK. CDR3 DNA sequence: TGTGCCAGCAGCCAACTCACGGGTTTCTCTGAAGCTTTCTTT. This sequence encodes CASSQLTGFSEAFF.

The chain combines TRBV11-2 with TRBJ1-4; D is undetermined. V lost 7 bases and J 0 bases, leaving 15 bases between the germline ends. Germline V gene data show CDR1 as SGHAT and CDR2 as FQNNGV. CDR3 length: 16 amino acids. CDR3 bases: TGTGCCAGCAACCCCGGGTTTTCCTCAACTAATGAAAAACTGTTTTTT. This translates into CASNPGFSSTNEKLFF.

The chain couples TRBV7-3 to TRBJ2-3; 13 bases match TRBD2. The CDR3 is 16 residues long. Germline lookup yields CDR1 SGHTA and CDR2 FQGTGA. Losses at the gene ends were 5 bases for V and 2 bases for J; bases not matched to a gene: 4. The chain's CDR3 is CASSLGTSGDTDTQYF. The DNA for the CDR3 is TGTGCCAGCAGCCTCGGGACTAGCGGGGACACAGATACGCAGTATTTT.

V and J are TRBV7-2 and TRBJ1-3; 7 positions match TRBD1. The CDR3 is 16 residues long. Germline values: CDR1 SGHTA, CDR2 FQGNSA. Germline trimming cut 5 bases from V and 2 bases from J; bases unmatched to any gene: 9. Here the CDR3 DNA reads TGTGCCAGCAGCGCACTTCTCAGGGGGGCTGGAAACACCATATATTTT. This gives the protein CASSALLRGAGNTIYF.

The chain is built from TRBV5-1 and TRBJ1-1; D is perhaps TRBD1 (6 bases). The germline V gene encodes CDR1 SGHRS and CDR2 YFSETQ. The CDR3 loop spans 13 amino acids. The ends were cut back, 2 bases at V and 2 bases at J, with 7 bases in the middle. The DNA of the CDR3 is TGCGCCAGCAGCTTACAGGGAAACACTGAAGCTTTCTTT. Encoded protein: CASSLQGNTEAFF.

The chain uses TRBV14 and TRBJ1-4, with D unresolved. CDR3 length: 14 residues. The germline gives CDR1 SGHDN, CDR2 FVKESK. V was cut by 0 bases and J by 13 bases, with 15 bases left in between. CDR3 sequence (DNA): TGTGCCAGCAGCCAAGATAGGCCCTTTGGAGGACTGTTTTTT. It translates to CASSQDRPFGGLFF.

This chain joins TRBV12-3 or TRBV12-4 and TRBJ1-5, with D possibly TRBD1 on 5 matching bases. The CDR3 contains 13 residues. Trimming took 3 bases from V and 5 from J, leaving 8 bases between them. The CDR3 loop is CASSLTVYQPQHF. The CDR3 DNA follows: TGTGCCAGCAGTTTGACAGTGTATCAGCCCCAGCATTTT.

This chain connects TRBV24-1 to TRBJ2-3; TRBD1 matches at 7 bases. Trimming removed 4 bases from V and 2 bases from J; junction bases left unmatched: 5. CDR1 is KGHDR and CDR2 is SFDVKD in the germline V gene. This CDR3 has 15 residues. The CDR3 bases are TGTGCCACCAGTGACCCTGGGACAGTCACAGATACGCAGTATTTT. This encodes CATSDPGTVTDTQYF.

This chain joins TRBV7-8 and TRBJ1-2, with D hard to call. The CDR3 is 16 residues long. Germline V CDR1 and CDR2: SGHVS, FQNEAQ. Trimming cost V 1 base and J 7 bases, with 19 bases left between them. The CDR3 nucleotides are TGTGCCAGCAGCTTAGGCAGGAGGCGAGGGCTCTCTGGCTACACCTTC. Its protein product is CASSLGRRRGLSGYTF.

As DNA, the CDR3 is TGTGCCAGCAGCCCTAGTTACACAGATACGCAGTATTTT. Translating gives CASSPSYTDTQYF. V gene TRBV7-6 combines with J gene TRBJ2-3; D ambiguous. The CDR3 spans 13 residues. Germline V gene data show CDR1 as SGHVS and CDR2 as FNYEAQ. V was trimmed by 5 bases and J by 2 bases, leaving 8 bases between them.

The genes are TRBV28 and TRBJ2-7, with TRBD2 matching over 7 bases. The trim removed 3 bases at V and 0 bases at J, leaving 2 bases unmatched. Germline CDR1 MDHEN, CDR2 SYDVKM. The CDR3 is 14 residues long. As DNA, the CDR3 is TGTGCCAGCAGTTTTGCTAGCGGCTCCTACGAGCAGTACTTC. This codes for CASSFASGSYEQYF.

This chain's CDR3 is CASSPGSGTDTQYF. For the CDR3, the DNA is TGTGCCAGCTCACCGGGATCTGGCACAGATACGCAGTATTTT. V gene TRBV14 combines with J gene TRBJ2-3, with D perhaps TRBD2 (5 bases). The CDR3 has 14 amino acids. Germline loops: CDR1 SGHDN, CDR2 FVKESK. Trimming stripped 8 bases from V and 1 base from J, with 13 bases between.

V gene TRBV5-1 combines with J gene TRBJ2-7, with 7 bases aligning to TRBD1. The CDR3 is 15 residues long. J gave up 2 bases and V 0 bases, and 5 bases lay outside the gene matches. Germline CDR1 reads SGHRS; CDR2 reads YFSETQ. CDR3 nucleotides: TGCGCCAGCAGCTTGGCAATAGGGACAGCCTACGAGCAGTACTTC. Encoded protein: CASSLAIGTAYEQYF.

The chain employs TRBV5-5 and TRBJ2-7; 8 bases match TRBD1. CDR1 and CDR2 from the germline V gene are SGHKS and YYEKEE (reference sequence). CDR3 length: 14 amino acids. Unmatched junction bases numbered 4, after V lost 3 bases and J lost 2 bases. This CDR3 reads CASSWVQGAYEQYF. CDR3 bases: TGTGCCAGCAGCTGGGTACAGGGGGCCTACGAGCAGTACTTC.

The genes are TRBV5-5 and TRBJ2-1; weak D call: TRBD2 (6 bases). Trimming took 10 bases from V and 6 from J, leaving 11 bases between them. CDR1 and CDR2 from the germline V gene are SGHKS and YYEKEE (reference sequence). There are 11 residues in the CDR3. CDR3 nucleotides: TGTGCCGCTGGGGGGAGCAATGAGCAGTTCTTC. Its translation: CAAGGSNEQFF.

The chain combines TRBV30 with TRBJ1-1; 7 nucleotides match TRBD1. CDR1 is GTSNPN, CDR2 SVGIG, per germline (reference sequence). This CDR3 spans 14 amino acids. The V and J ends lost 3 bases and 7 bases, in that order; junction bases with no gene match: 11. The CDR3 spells CAWSAPGGAFEAFF. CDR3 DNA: TGTGCCTGGAGCGCCCCAGGGGGAGCCTTTGAAGCTTTCTTT.

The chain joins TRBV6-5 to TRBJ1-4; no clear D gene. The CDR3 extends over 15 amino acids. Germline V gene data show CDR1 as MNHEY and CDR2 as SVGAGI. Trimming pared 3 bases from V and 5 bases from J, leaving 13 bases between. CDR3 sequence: CASSYGRNRNEKLFF. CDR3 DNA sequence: TGTGCCAGCAGTTATGGGCGAAATAGGAATGAAAAACTGTTTTTT.

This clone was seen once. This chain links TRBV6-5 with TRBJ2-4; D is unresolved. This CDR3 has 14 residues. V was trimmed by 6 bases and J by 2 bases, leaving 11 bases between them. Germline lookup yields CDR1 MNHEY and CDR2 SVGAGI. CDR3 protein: CASSALGSKNIQYF. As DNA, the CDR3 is TGTGCCAGCAGCGCCCTGGGCTCCAAAAACATTCAGTACTTC.

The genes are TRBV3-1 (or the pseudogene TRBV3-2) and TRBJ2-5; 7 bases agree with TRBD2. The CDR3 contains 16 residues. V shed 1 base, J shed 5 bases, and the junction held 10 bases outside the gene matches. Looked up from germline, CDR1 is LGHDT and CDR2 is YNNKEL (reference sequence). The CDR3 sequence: CASSQGAGRGRETQYF. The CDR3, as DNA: TGTGCCAGCAGCCAAGGGGCCGGGCGGGGGAGGGAGACCCAGTACTTC.